The clone carrying this TCR beta chain showed up just once. Its target is unknown. This sample stems from a study of post-analysis software for immune sequencing data. Study overall: Relapsing-remitting, secondary progressive and progressive-relapsing courses of multiple sclerosis were included.

The library was made from cDNA and included unique molecular identifiers. T cells numbering roughly 0.95 to 10 million gave rise to roughly 0.5 million cDNA molecules. A single record per CDR3 protein comes from TCRdb applying MiXCR to the PCR reads. The sample lists 800,000 to 950,000 distinct CDR3 sequences; approximately 53% were seen once. Notes on the study in general: Significantly decreased normalized Chao1 diversity was recorded for multiple sclerosis patients relative to controls. Batch-matched samples strongly co-clustered by F measure.

This TCR was sampled from a girl aged 5-17 years with multiple sclerosis. The specimen was blood.

In nucleotides, the CDR3 is TGTGCCAGCAGTCCTACCGGGACGGGGAACACTGAAGCTTTCTTT. Its translation: CASSPTGTGNTEAFF. The rearrangement joins TRBV12-3 or TRBV12-4 to TRBJ1-1, with a possible D match to TRBD1 (5 bases). V was pared by 5 bases and J by 1 base, with 14 bases between. This CDR3 is 15 amino acids long.